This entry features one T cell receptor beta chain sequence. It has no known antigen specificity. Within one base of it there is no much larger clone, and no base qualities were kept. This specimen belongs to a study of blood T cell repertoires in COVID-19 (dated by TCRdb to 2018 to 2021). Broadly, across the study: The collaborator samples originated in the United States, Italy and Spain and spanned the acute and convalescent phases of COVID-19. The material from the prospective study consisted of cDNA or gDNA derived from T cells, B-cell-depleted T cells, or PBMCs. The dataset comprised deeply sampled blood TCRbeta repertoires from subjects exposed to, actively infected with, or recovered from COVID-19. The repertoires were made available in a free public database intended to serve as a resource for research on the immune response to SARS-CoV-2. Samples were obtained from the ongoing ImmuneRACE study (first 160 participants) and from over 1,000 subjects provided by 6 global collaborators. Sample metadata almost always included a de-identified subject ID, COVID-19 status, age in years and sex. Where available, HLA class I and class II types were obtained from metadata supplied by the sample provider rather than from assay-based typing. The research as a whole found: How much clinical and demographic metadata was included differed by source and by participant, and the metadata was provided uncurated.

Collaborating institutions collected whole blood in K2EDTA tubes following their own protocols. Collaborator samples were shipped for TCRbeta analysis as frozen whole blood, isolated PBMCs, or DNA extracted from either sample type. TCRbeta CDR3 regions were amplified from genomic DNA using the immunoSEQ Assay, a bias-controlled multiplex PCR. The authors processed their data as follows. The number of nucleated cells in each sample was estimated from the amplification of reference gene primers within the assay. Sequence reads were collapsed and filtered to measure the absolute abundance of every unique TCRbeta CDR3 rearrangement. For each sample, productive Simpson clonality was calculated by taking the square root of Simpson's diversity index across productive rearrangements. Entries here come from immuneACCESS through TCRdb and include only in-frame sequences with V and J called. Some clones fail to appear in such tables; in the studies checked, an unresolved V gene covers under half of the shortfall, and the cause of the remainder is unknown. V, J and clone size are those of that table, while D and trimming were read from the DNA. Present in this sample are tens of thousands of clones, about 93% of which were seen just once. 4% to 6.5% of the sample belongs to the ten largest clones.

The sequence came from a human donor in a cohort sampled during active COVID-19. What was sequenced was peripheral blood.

Read as DNA, the sequence is TGTGCCAGCAGCTTAGGTCGAGGGTTAGCTGAAGCTTTCTTT. This codes for CASSLGRGLAEAFF. The chain joins TRBV11-2 to TRBJ1-1, with the D gene uncertain. From a lookup of the germline V gene, CDR1 and CDR2 are SGHAT and FQNNGV. Measured from the cysteine to the phenylalanine, the CDR3 is 14 residues long. Only the CDR3 DNA stays, 42 bases, in frame from base 1. The V end loses 1 base and the J end loses 6 bases, and a stretch of 12 bases separates them.